This entry lists 20 T cell receptor beta chains sequenced from one sample in a study of OX40 agonist ivuxolimab in advanced cancers. Sequencing used immunoSEQ multiplex PCR; TCRdb keeps in-frame clones, though not all of them. The data hold around 70,000 clones, with under 95% observed a single time. The input for sequencing was CD4+ or CD8+ T cells sorted from blood, taken in a trial of the OX40 agonist ivuxolimab. Receptors originate from an adult with an advanced solid tumor such as melanoma, head and neck, liver or kidney cancer.

This sequence joins TRBV30 and TRBJ1-1; TRBD1 agrees at 9 bases. J gave up 7 bases and V 3 bases, and 9 bases lay outside the gene matches. This CDR3 spans 14 amino acids. Germline CDR1 GTSNPN, CDR2 SVGIG (reference sequence). This CDR3 is CAWSSLQGALEAFF. CDR3 nucleotide sequence: TGTGCCTGGAGCTCATTACAGGGGGCGCTTGAAGCTTTCTTT.

The chain employs TRBV6-6 and TRBJ2-3; 7 bases fit TRBD2. V lost 3 bases to trimming and J lost 4 bases; unmatched junction nucleotides: 7. Germline V lookup: CDR1 MNHNY, CDR2 SVGAGI (reference sequence). The CDR3 is made up of 15 amino acids. DNA of the CDR3: TGTGCCAGCAGTTATTTGGCTAGCGGTGCAGATACGCAGTATTTT. Amino acid sequence: CASSYLASGADTQYF.

This chain connects TRBV2 to TRBJ1-1, with 7 bases lining up with TRBD1. V dropped 4 bases and J dropped 1; count of bases not matched to a gene: 6. The germline gives CDR1 SNHLY, CDR2 FYNNEI. CDR3 size: 15 residues. The CDR3 nucleotides read TGTGCCAGCAGTGCAGATCAGGGGGGGAACACTGAAGCTTTCTTT. Its protein product is CASSADQGGNTEAFF.

CDR3 amino acids: CASSAARGETGELFF. The CDR3 DNA reads TGTGCCAGCAGCGCGGCCAGGGGAGAGACCGGGGAGCTGTTTTTT. The rearrangement uses TRBV11-2 and TRBJ2-2, with D possibly TRBD1 on 6 matching bases. V was trimmed by 5 bases and J by 5 bases, leaving 15 bases between them. CDR3 size: 15 residues. Germline CDR1 SGHAT, CDR2 FQNNGV.

The chain employs TRBV5-1 and TRBJ2-3; D is perhaps TRBD2 (5 bases). The CDR3 is made up of 14 amino acids. Trimming took 4 bases from V and 5 from J, leaving 14 bases between them. Per the germline V gene, CDR1 is SGHRS and CDR2 is YFSETQ. DNA of the CDR3: TGCGCCAGCAGCAGGAGTCTAGCTGGAGATACGCAGTATTTT. Encoded protein: CASSRSLAGDTQYF.

The V and J genes are TRBV6-6 and TRBJ2-3, with unresolved D. With 6 bases removed from V and 4 bases from J, the gap between germline ends came to 8 bases. Germline values: CDR1 MNHNY, CDR2 SVGAGI (reference sequence). The CDR3 contains 12 residues. CDR3 bases: TGTGCCAGCAGCCTCCCCGCAGATACGCAGTATTTT. Translated: CASSLPADTQYF.

The chain is built from TRBV29-1 and TRBJ1-4, with 9 bases matching TRBD1. This CDR3 comprises 13 residues. Unmatched junction bases numbered 6, after V lost 5 bases and J lost 8 bases. Germline V gene data show CDR1 as SQVTM and CDR2 as ANQGSEA. The CDR3 spells CSVTGTGMEKLFF. In DNA form, the CDR3 reads TGCAGCGTTACCGGGACAGGGATGGAAAAACTGTTTTTT.

V is TRBV27 and J is TRBJ2-5; 7 nucleotides line up with TRBD2. Germline lookup yields CDR1 MNHEY and CDR2 SMNVEV (reference sequence). V shed 6 bases and J 0 bases; nucleotides not matched to a gene: 16. The CDR3 runs 18 residues. CDR3 sequence reads: CASRREAGTLADQETQYF. In nucleotides, the CDR3 is TGTGCCAGCAGACGGGAGGCAGGCACGTTGGCGGACCAAGAGACCCAGTACTTC.

The V call is TRBV9, the J call TRBJ2-1; tentative D call: TRBD1 (5 bases). V shed 0 bases and J shed 4 bases, with 14 bases lying between them. The CDR3 spans 16 residues. Germline V CDR1 and CDR2: SGDLS, YYNGEE. The chain's CDR3 is CASSVEVGPAYNEQFF. In nucleotides, the CDR3 is TGTGCCAGCAGCGTAGAGGTGGGGCCCGCTTACAATGAGCAGTTCTTC.

The chain recombines TRBV7-2 with TRBJ2-1; TRBD1 aligns across 10 bases. V was clipped by 6 bases and J by 2 bases; unmatched bases: 7. The V gene's germline CDR1 is SGHTA and CDR2 FQGNSA. The CDR3 length is 16 residues. CDR3 sequence reads: CASSRQGAGPYNEQFF. In nucleotides, the CDR3 is TGTGCCAGCAGTCGACAGGGGGCTGGCCCCTACAATGAGCAGTTCTTC. The complete variable domain, with remaining parts taken from reference TRBV7-2 and TRBJ2-1, reads GAGVSQSPSNKVTEKGKDVELRCDPISGHTALYWYRQSLGQGLEFLIYFQGNSAPDKSGLPSDRFSAERTGGSVSTLTIQRTQQEDSAVYLCASSRQGAGPYNEQFFGPGTRLTVL.

The chain couples TRBV5-4 to TRBJ1-2; D is perhaps TRBD1 (5 bases). Trimming took 0 bases from V and 5 from J, leaving 14 bases between them. The CDR3 runs to 15 residues. In germline, CDR1 is SGHNT, CDR2 YYREEE (reference sequence). The CDR3: CASSLAGAGNYGYTF. CDR3 in DNA: TGTGCCAGCAGCTTGGCCGGGGCAGGGAATTATGGCTACACCTTC. Full variable domain (outside the CDR3, taken from reference TRBV5-4 and TRBJ1-2): ETGVTQSPTHLIKTRGQQVTLRCSSQSGHNTVSWYQQALGQGPQFIFQYYREEENGRGNFPPRFSGLQFPNYSSELNVNALELDDSALYLCASSLAGAGNYGYTFGSGTRLTVV.

The gene calls are TRBV6-6 and TRBJ2-7; 11 bases agree with TRBD2. The germline gives CDR1 MNHNY, CDR2 SVGAGI (reference sequence). Trimming took 6 bases from V and 0 from J; bases not matched to a gene: 4. The CDR3 has 15 residues. The CDR3 DNA is TGTGCCAGCAGGATAGGGACTAGCGGCTCCTACGAGCAGTACTTC. This sequence encodes CASRIGTSGSYEQYF.

The count of this clone is one. CDR3 DNA: TGTGCCAGCTTCCTCGCCAGAGCCTCTTATGGCTACACCTTC. It yields the protein CASFLARASYGYTF. This chain joins TRBV6-1 and TRBJ1-2; D is unresolved. Trimming removed 8 bases from V and 5 bases from J, with 18 bases in between. Germline loops: CDR1 MNHNS, CDR2 SASEGT. This CDR3 is built from 14 residues.

The chain has TRBV5-1 and TRBJ2-7; D gene unclear. The CDR3 has 13 amino acids. Between the trimmed V and J ends, which lost 3 bases and 7 bases, there was a span of 14 bases. Per the germline V gene, CDR1 is SGHRS and CDR2 is YFSETQ. CDR3 in amino acids: CASSSQVELEQYF. DNA of the CDR3: TGCGCCAGCAGCTCCCAGGTGGAGCTGGAGCAGTACTTC.

The gene calls are TRBV7-3 and TRBJ2-5; TRBD1 is a possible D gene (6 bases). Germline lookup yields CDR1 SGHTA and CDR2 FQGTGA. This CDR3 has 15 amino acids. The V end lost 5 bases, the J end lost 0 bases, and 13 bases lay between the germline ends. The DNA for the CDR3 is TGTGCCAGCAGCCCTAAGAGGGACAACCAAGAGACCCAGTACTTC. Its protein is CASSPKRDNQETQYF.

This clone has a single count. The chain is built from TRBV6-6 and TRBJ1-6; D ambiguous. Germline V lookup: CDR1 MNHNY, CDR2 SVGAGI (reference sequence). The CDR3 spans 15 residues. Trimming took 6 bases from V and 5 from J, leaving 14 bases between them. DNA of the CDR3: TGTGCCAGCAGCTCACATGACACTGATAATTCACCCCTCCACTTT. Protein: CASSSHDTDNSPLHF.

The CDR3 sequence is CASSEAAGGGGNTIYF. CDR3 in DNA: TGTGCCAGCAGTGAAGCTGCAGGGGGGGGTGGAAACACCATATATTTT. The genes are TRBV6-1 and TRBJ1-3; TRBD1 matches 7 bases. CDR1 MNHNS and CDR2 SASEGT come from the germline V gene. CDR3 length: 16 residues. With V trimmed by 0 bases and J by 3 bases, 5 bases remained unmatched.

CDR3 amino acids: CASKAVEADTQYF. CDR3 bases: TGTGCCAGCAAAGCTGTGGAGGCAGATACGCAGTATTTT. This chain links TRBV6-1 with TRBJ2-3; possible D gene TRBD2, 5 bases. CDR1 MNHNS and CDR2 SASEGT come from the germline V gene. The length of the CDR3 is 13 residues. The ends were cut back, 7 bases at V and 4 bases at J, with 12 bases in the middle.

This clone has just a few counts. The chain carries TRBV5-4 and TRBJ2-7; possible D gene TRBD1, 5 bases. Deletions cut 0 bases from V and 1 base from J, with 14 bases between. CDR3 length: 16 residues. CDR1 is SGHNT and CDR2 is YYREEE in the germline V gene (reference sequence). The CDR3 sequence: CASSLDTGRVSYEQYF. CDR3 nucleotide sequence: TGTGCCAGCAGCTTGGACACAGGTCGCGTATCCTACGAGCAGTACTTC.

The chain couples TRBV6-1 to TRBJ1-6; D is ambiguous. Trimming shortened V by 2 bases and J by 4 bases, and 12 bases separated the two germline ends. Germline assignment: CDR1 MNHNS and CDR2 SASEGT. CDR3 length: 16 amino acids. CDR3: CASSETPGIYNSPLHF. Here the CDR3 DNA reads TGTGCCAGCAGTGAAACCCCGGGGATTTATAATTCACCCCTCCACTTT.